This T cell receptor beta chain was captured by sequencing in a study of T cells in Graves' hyperthyroidism and ophthalmopathy. Germline-derived CDR1 and CDR2 are SQVTM and ANQGSEA. Trimming shortened V by 1 base and J by 4 bases, and 12 bases separated the two germline ends. This CDR3 spans 14 amino acids. This clonotype was seen more than once but under ten times. TCR beta CDR3 regions were amplified from RNA. A set of HTBI primers served as the primers for a first-round RT-PCR of the TCR CDR3. TCRdb processed the multiplex PCR reads anew with MiXCR; each CDR3 protein has one entry. The repertoire holds 490,000 or so distinct CDR3 sequences, with 20% to 25% as singletons.

Sequencing was performed on blood. This receptor was taken from a woman between 65 and 79 years old with Graves' ophthalmopathy. The chain couples TRBV29-1 to TRBJ2-3; the D is unclear. CDR3 in amino acids: CSVEASSKADTQYF. In DNA form, the CDR3 reads TGCAGCGTTGAAGCGAGTTCAAAGGCAGATACGCAGTATTTT.